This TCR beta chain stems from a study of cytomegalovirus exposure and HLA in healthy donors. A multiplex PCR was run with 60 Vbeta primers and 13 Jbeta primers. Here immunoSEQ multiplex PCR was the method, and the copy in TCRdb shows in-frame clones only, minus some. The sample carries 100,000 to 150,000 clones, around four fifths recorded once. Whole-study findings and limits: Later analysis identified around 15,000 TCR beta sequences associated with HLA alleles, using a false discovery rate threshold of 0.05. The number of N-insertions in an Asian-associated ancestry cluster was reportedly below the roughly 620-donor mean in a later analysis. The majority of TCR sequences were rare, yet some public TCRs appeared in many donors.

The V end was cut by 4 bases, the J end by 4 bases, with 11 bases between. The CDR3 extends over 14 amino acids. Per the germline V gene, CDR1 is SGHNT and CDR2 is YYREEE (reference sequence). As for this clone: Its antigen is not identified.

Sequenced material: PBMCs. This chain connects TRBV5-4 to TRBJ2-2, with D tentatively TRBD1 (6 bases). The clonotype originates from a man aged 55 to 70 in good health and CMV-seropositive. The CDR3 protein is CASSVRGGTGELFF. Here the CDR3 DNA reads TGTGCCAGCAGCGTCAGGGGTGGCACCGGGGAGCTGTTTTTT.